This T cell receptor beta chain was identified in a study of shared clonotypes between healthy human individuals. Method: immunoSEQ multiplex PCR; TCRdb's copy keeps in-frame clones and lacks some. The repertoire holds 2.5 million or so clones, with about 92% as singletons. This CDR3 contains 15 residues. The germline CDR1 and CDR2 sequences are SGHAT and FQNNGV. The germline V and J ends were trimmed by 1 base and 4 bases, with 14 bases remaining between them. Input material: naive CD4+ T cells sorted from blood. Subset of the sample: CD45RA+ positively selected. The rearrangement uses TRBV11-2 and TRBJ2-7; a possible D gene is TRBD2 (5 bases). This receptor was identified in a young man in good health. In nucleotides, the CDR3 is TGTGCCAGCAGCTTAGGCGACTACGCCGGATACGAGCAGTACTTC. This codes for CASSLGDYAGYEQYF.